The clone carrying this T cell receptor (beta chain) was observed a handful of times. The CDR3 is made up of 15 amino acids. The germline V gene encodes CDR1 SEHNR and CDR2 FQNEAQ (reference sequence). With V trimmed by 6 bases and J by 4 bases, 11 bases remained unmatched. TCRdb's copy holds only in-frame clones and misses some; the assay was immunoSEQ multiplex PCR. The table has 25,000 to 30,000 clones, 75% to 80% seen once. This sample is part of a study of T cells in narcolepsy. Study-wide background: Healthy controls were enrolled alongside patients with narcolepsy type 1 or type 2.

This receptor was identified in a human donor with narcolepsy. J is TRBJ1-1 and V is TRBV7-9; 7 positions agree with TRBD1. The sample taken for sequencing was CD45RA- memory CD4+ T cells from PBMCs. The CDR3 spells CASRSKDRLSTEAFF. The CDR3 coding sequence is TGTGCCAGCAGGTCCAAGGACAGGCTGTCCACTGAAGCTTTCTTT.